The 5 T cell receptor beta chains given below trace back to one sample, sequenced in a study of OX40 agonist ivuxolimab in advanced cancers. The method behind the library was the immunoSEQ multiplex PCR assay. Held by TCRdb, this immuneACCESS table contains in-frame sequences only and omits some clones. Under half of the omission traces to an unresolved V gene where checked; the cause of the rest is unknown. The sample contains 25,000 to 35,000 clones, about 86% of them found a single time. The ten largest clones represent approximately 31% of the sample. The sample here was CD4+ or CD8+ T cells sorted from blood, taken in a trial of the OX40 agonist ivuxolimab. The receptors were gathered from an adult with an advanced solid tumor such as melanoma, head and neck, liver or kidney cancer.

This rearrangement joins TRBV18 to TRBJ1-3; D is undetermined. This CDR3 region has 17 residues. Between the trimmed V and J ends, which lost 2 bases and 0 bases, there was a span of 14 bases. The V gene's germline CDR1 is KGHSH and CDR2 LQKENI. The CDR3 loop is CASSPTVEVPSGNTIYF. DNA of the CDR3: TGTGCCAGCTCACCAACGGTGGAGGTGCCCTCTGGAAACACCATATATTTT. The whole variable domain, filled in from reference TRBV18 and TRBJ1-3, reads NAGVMQNPRHLVRRRGQEARLRCSPMKGHSHVYWYRQLPEEGLKFMVYLQKENIIDESGMPKERFSAEFPKEGPSILRIQQVVRGDSAAYFCASSPTVEVPSGNTIYFGEGSWLTVV.

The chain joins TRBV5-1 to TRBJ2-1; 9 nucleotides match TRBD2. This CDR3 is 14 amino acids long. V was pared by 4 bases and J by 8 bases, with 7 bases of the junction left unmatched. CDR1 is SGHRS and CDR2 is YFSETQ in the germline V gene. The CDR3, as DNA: TGCGCCAGCAGCCCCGGGACTAGCTCCCATGAGCAGTTCTTC. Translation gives CASSPGTSSHEQFF.

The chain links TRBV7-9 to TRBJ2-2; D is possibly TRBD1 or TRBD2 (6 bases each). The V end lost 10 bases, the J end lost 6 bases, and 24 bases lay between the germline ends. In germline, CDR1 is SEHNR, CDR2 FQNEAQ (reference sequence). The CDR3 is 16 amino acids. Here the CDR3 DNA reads TGTGCCACTAGGGGGGAAGTTCAGGGGCTATCCGGGGAGCTGTTTTTT. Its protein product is CATRGEVQGLSGELFF.

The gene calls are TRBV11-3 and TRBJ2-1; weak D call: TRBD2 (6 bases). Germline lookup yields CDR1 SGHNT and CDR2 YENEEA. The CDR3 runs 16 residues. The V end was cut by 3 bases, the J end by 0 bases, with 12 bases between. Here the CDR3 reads CASSFSSVSSYNEQFF. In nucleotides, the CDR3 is TGTGCCAGCAGCTTTTCTAGCGTCAGCTCCTACAATGAGCAGTTCTTC.

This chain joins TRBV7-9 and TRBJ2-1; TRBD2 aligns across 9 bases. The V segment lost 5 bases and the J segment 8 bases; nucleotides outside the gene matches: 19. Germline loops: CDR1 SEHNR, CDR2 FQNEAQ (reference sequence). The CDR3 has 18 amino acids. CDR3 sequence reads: CASSKPPVGSGGFDEQFF. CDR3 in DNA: TGTGCCAGCAGCAAACCCCCCGTGGGTAGCGGGGGTTTCGATGAGCAGTTCTTC.